The following is a T cell receptor (beta chain) sequence with its context. The data stem from a study of blood T cell repertoires in COVID-19. This CDR3 contains 13 residues. The germline V gene has CDR1 SGHNT and CDR2 YENEEA. V was cut by 7 bases and J by 6 bases, with 15 bases left in between. Original processing notes: Amplifying reference gene primers gave estimates of nucleated cell counts. Repertoires were generated with immunoSEQ multiplex PCR, while TCRdb's copy carries only in-frame clones and drops some. The DNA gave D and trimming, while V, J and clone size come from that table. In the table there are roughly 60,000 clones, 75% to 80% of which are singletons.

The sequenced sample was peripheral blood. This clonotype was obtained from a human donor in a cohort sampled during active COVID-19. The gene calls are TRBV11-3 and TRBJ1-2; a weak D match, TRBD1 (6 bases). CDR3 nucleotides: TGTGCCAGCAACCAGGGGACGGCGGATGGCTACACCTTC. Its translation: CASNQGTADGYTF.